This entry is about one TCR beta chain. One Seattle source followed patients from active infection through their disease course. Sequenced by immunoSEQ multiplex PCR; TCRdb stores in-frame clones only, minus some. The sample has under 300,000 clones; 90% are singletons. The CDR3 spans 17 residues. Germline V gene data show CDR1 as SGDLS and CDR2 as YYNGEE. Trimming shortened V by 0 bases and J by 1 base, and 13 bases separated the two germline ends. These data belong to a study of blood T cell repertoires in COVID-19. Study details: The cDNA or gDNA used as material had been derived from T cells, B-cell-depleted T cells, or PBMCs.

Specimen: peripheral blood. The sequence came from a woman aged 55-70 years with COVID-19, enrolled during active disease. V usage is TRBV9 and J usage is TRBJ2-2; TRBD2 is a possible D gene (6 bases). Here the CDR3 reads CASSVAGKAGNTGELFF. Here the CDR3 DNA reads TGTGCCAGCAGCGTAGCAGGGAAAGCGGGGAACACCGGGGAGCTGTTTTTT.